Following are 5 T cell receptor beta chains from one sample sequenced in a study of blood T cell repertoires in COVID-19 (dated by TCRdb to the early 2020s). Preparation of the library involved the immunoSEQ multiplex PCR assay. TCRdb's version of the immuneACCESS table is confined to in-frame rearrangements and falls short of the full clone set. An unresolved V gene accounts for under half of the shortfall where checked; the remainder is of unknown origin. The sample includes over 80,000 clones, with approximately 91% observed a single time. The leading ten clones occupy about 1.7% of the sample. The source material was peripheral blood. These TCRs come from a human donor with active COVID-19. The donor label of this sample is uncertain.

J is TRBJ2-2 and V is TRBV4-1, with 8 bases fitting TRBD2. Unmatched junction bases numbered 3, after V lost 0 bases and J lost 3 bases. CDR3 size: 16 residues. The germline V gene has CDR1 MGHRA and CDR2 YSYEKL. CDR3: CASSQDPSGYTGELFF. As DNA, the CDR3 is TGCGCCAGCAGCCAAGATCCTAGCGGGTACACCGGGGAGCTGTTTTTT.

V and J are TRBV28 and TRBJ2-7; 9 nucleotides agree with TRBD1. The CDR3 runs to 16 residues. The V gene end was trimmed by 3 bases and the J gene end by 2 bases; junction bases not matched to a gene: 8. Germline lookup yields CDR1 MDHEN and CDR2 SYDVKM. Here the CDR3 DNA reads TGTGCCAGCAGTTTGGATAGGGACAGGGTTACCTACGAGCAGTACTTC. This codes for CASSLDRDRVTYEQYF.

The V gene is TRBV5-5, the J gene TRBJ1-1, with D tentatively TRBD1 (5 bases). The CDR3 loop spans 12 amino acids. CDR1 SGHKS and CDR2 YYEKEE come from the germline V gene (reference sequence). V was pared by 4 bases and J by 10 bases, with 14 bases between. Here the CDR3 DNA reads TGTGCCAGCAGCCCGAGCGGGACCTCAGCTTTCTTT. Its protein product is CASSPSGTSAFF.

This clone turned up a few times. This chain joins TRBV4-3 and TRBJ1-5; D might be TRBD1 (5 bases). V lost 4 bases, J lost 2 bases, and 15 bases lay in between. Germline CDR1 and CDR2: LGHNA and YSLEER. The CDR3 is made up of 16 amino acids. CDR3 loop: CASSRDSGGGNQPQHF. The CDR3 coding sequence is TGCGCCAGCAGCCGCGACTCCGGGGGAGGCAATCAGCCCCAGCATTTT.

This chain joins TRBV6-5 and TRBJ2-5; no clear D gene. The germline V gene has CDR1 MNHEY and CDR2 SVGAGI. The CDR3 runs to 13 residues. V dropped 6 bases and J dropped 5 bases, with 13 bases sitting between them. Written as DNA, the CDR3 is TGTGCCAGCAGACCCTCATCGCGGGAGACCCAGTACTTC. Amino acids: CASRPSSRETQYF.